Shown below are 14 T cell receptor beta chains from a single sample sequenced in a study of tumor-infiltrating lymphocytes in primary liver carcinoma. From approximately 550 ng of total RNA, TCR beta-specific cDNA was reverse-transcribed using a constant-region primer. Construction of TCR beta libraries relied on three successive nested multiplex PCR rounds employing slightly modified ARM-PCR. The two initial PCR rounds, around 11 cycles each, used TRBV1-TRBV30 forward and C-beta reverse primers. Via MiXCR, TCRdb re-called the multiplex PCR reads, giving one row per CDR3 protein. The sample holds 330,000 or so distinct CDR3 sequences, around 60% seen once. Alongside blood RNA obtained from unsorted whole blood, germline DNA was also extracted. Sequenced input: peripheral blood. The receptor set was obtained from a middle-aged man with primary liver carcinoma and hepatitis B virus infection.

Turning to this clonotype: At one end, the junction sequence differs from germline, possibly due to a read error. The chain has TRBV6-5 and TRBJ1-5; TRBD1 might be the D (5 bases). CDR1 and CDR2 from the germline V gene are MNHEY and SVGAGI. The CDR3 extends over 13 amino acids. The DNA for the CDR3 is TGTACCAGCAACAAGCCAGGGAAACAGCCCCAGCATTTT. Residues: CTSNKPGKQPQHF.

Remarks on this clonotype: This could be a read error, since a much larger clone is one nucleotide away. The chain uses TRBV4-3 and TRBJ2-1, with 13 bases aligning to TRBD2. Germline CDR1 LGHNA, CDR2 YSLEER. This CDR3 contains 18 residues. CDR3 coding DNA: TGCGCCAGCAGCCAAGGGGGACTAGCGGGAATCTCCTACAATGAGCAGTTATTC. It yields the protein CASSQGGLAGISYNEQLF.

CDR3 sequence reads: CASSRGGFEQFF. DNA of the CDR3: TGTGCCAGCAGCCGGGGGGGCTTTGAGCAGTTCTTC. This rearrangement joins TRBV5-6 to TRBJ2-1; 8 nucleotides align to TRBD2. The germline CDR1 and CDR2 sequences are SGHDT and YYEEEE. This CDR3 contains 12 residues. Trimming took 4 bases from V and 9 from J; bases not matched to a gene: 3. The full variable domain, with the rest looked up from reference TRBV5-6 and TRBJ2-1, is DAGVTQSPTHLIKTRGQQVTLRCSPKSGHDTVSWYQQALGQGPQFIFQYYEEEERQRGNFPDRFSGHQFPNYSSELNVNALLLGDSALYLCASSRGGFEQFFGPGTRLTVL.

This clonotype has a handful of counts. It may be a read error: a sequence one base away is much more abundant. The chain employs TRBV4-2 and TRBJ1-1; D is ambiguous. CDR3 length equals 14 residues. The V gene's germline CDR1 is LGHNA and CDR2 YNFKEQ. V lost 1 base to trimming and J lost 3 bases, with 9 bases between them. This CDR3 reads CASSQAGVDTEAFF. DNA of the CDR3: TGTGCCAGCAGCCAAGCCGGGGTAGACACTGAAGCTTTCTTT.

As to this clonotype: This may stem from a read error, because a much larger clone lies one nucleotide away. The chain uses TRBV10-3 and TRBJ2-7, with D possibly being TRBD1 or TRBD2 (5 bases each). The CDR3 consists of 13 residues. CDR1 and CDR2 (germline): ENHRY, SYGVKD. In nucleotides, the CDR3 is TGTACCATCAGTGAGGGGCTAGACAACGAGCAGTACTTC. It is translated as CTISEGLDNEQYF.

J is TRBJ1-2 and V is TRBV12-3 or TRBV12-4, with D hard to call. V lost 10 bases to trimming and J lost 2 bases, with 17 bases between them. The CDR3 runs to 14 residues. The CDR3 region is CANREGRLNYGYTF. CDR3 bases: TGTGCCAACAGAGAGGGCCGATTGAACTATGGCTACACCTTC.

This chain joins TRBV28 and TRBJ2-1, with TRBD2 matching 10 bases. The trim removed 3 bases at V and 0 bases at J, leaving 8 bases unmatched. The CDR3 is 18 residues long. CDR1 and CDR2 (germline): MDHEN, SYDVKM. The CDR3, as DNA: TGTGCCAGCAGTTTGCTAGCGGGAGAGCGGGGCTCCTACAATGAGCAGTTCTTC. This translates into CASSLLAGERGSYNEQFF.

The chain carries TRBV6-5 and TRBJ2-1, with unresolved D. The V gene's germline CDR1 is MNHEY and CDR2 SVGAGI. V was trimmed by 6 bases and J by 12 bases, leaving 30 bases between them. This CDR3 has 17 residues. CDR3: CASSVWWRSASGDGQFF. Here the CDR3 DNA reads TGTGCCAGCAGCGTATGGTGGCGCAGCGCGAGTGGGGATGGGCAGTTCTTC.

The gene calls are TRBV5-6 and TRBJ1-5; a weak D match, TRBD1 (6 bases). Trimming shortened V by 6 bases and J by 3 bases, and 13 bases separated the two germline ends. Germline lookup yields CDR1 SGHDT and CDR2 YYEEEE. This CDR3 is 14 amino acids long. In DNA form, the CDR3 reads TGTGCCAGCACCGCTGGACAGACCAATCAGCCCCAGCATTTT. Amino acid sequence: CASTAGQTNQPQHF.

As for this clonotype: The junction departs from germline at one end; a sequencing error may be responsible. The genes are TRBV11-2 and TRBJ2-3; possibly TRBD1 or TRBD2 for D (6 bases each). The CDR3 is 15 residues long. From germline, CDR1 is SGHAT and CDR2 FQNNGV. The CDR3 sequence: CASNLGGLATDTQYF. The CDR3 DNA follows: TGTGCCAGCAACTTAGGGGGACTCGCGACAGATACGCAGTATTTT. The full variable domain, its missing parts supplied by reference TRBV11-2 and TRBJ2-3, is EAGVAQSPRYKIIEKRQSVAFWCNPISGHATLYWYQQILGQGPKLLIQFQNNGVVDDSQLPKDRFSAERLKGVDSTLKIQPAKLEDSAVYLCASNLGGLATDTQYFGPGTRLTVL.

V gene TRBV5-4 combines with J gene TRBJ2-3; the match to TRBD2 covers 9 bases. CDR3 length: 14 amino acids. Germline CDR1 reads SGHNT; CDR2 reads YYREEE (reference sequence). After removal of 6 bases from V and 4 bases from J, the junction contained 6 bases not matched to a gene. In DNA, the CDR3 is TGTGCCAGCAACTCCAAGCGGGAGGCAGATACGCAGTATTTT. Amino acid sequence: CASNSKREADTQYF.

For this clonotype: One end of the junction varies from germline; a read error may be responsible. V and J are TRBV5-4 and TRBJ2-1, with D tentatively TRBD2 (5 bases). This CDR3 region has 13 residues. Germline assignment: CDR1 SGHNT and CDR2 YYREEE (reference sequence). Written as DNA, the CDR3 is TGTGCCACCAATAGGGAGCCGATCGGTGAGCAGCTCTTC. This translates into CATNREPIGEQLF.

The V call is TRBV6-1, the J call TRBJ2-1; 9 nucleotides line up with TRBD1. CDR3 length: 14 residues. Germline V gene data show CDR1 as MNHNS and CDR2 as SASEGT. The CDR3 loop is CESSEGYRGHEQFF. DNA of the CDR3: TGTGAAAGCAGTGAAGGATACAGGGGGCATGAGCAGTTCTTC.

V usage is TRBV11-2 and J usage is TRBJ2-3; D is undetermined. This CDR3 is 16 amino acids long. Looked up from germline, CDR1 is SGHAT and CDR2 is FQNNGV. With 4 bases removed from V and 2 bases from J, the gap between germline ends came to 16 bases. CDR3: CASSYHMWLHTDTQYF. The CDR3 region has the DNA TGTGCCAGCAGCTATCATATGTGGTTACACACAGATACGCAGTATTTT. The variable domain in full, with the rest retrieved from reference TRBV11-2 and TRBJ2-3, is EAGVAQSPRYKIIEKRQSVAFWCNPISGHATLYWYQQILGQGPKLLIQFQNNGVVDDSQLPKDRFSAERLKGVDSTLKIQPAKLEDSAVYLCASSYHMWLHTDTQYFGPGTRLTVL.